What follows are 8 T cell receptor beta chains derived from one specimen sequenced in a study of graft-versus-host responses after intestinal transplantation. Data came from immunoSEQ multiplex PCR; TCRdb stores just in-frame clones and leaves some out. The sample carries 84,000 or so clones, roughly 90% recorded once. These receptors' antigens are unknown. The specimen was unstimulated CD4+ T cells sorted from spleen or lymph node cells, collected before intestinal transplant. All receptors come from a human donor who received an intestinal transplant.

This chain links TRBV11-2 with TRBJ2-5, with D possibly TRBD1 on 6 matching bases. Germline V lookup: CDR1 SGHAT, CDR2 FQNNGV. The CDR3 has 14 amino acids. Trimming left V 5 bases short and J 1 base short, with 11 bases between. In DNA form, the CDR3 reads TGTGCCAGCAGCCCACAGGGAGCCCAAGAGACCCAGTACTTC. Amino acid sequence: CASSPQGAQETQYF.

This clone was recorded once. The chain combines TRBV5-1 with TRBJ2-4; D tentatively fits TRBD1 or TRBD2 (5 bases each). The CDR3 consists of 13 residues. From germline, CDR1 is SGHRS and CDR2 YFSETQ. Trimming cost V 0 bases and J 5 bases, with 6 bases left between them. CDR3 nucleotides: TGCGCCAGCAGCTTGGAGGGACAAAACATTCAGTACTTC. This translates into CASSLEGQNIQYF. Variable domain in full (rest from reference TRBV5-1 and TRBJ2-4): KAGVTQTPRYLIKTRGQQVTLSCSPISGHRSVSWYQQTPGQGLQFLFEYFSETQRNKGNFPGRFSGRQFSNSRSEMNVSTLELGDSALYLCASSLEGQNIQYFGAGTRLSVL.

The chain couples TRBV6-6 to TRBJ2-3; no reliable D call. The length of the CDR3 is 12 residues. The germline V gene encodes CDR1 MNHNY and CDR2 SVGAGI (reference sequence). V lost 4 bases, J lost 6 bases, and 8 bases lay in between. CDR3 nucleotide sequence: TGTGCCAGCAGTTTACTTTCCGATACGCAGTATTTT. Translation: CASSLLSDTQYF.

The rearrangement links TRBV29-1 to TRBJ1-1; 8 nucleotides agree with TRBD1. With V trimmed by 3 bases and J by 7 bases, 4 bases remained unmatched. The germline gives CDR1 SQVTM, CDR2 ANQGSEA. This CDR3 spans 12 amino acids. The CDR3 DNA reads TGCAGCGTTGACGACAGGGGTGGTGAAGCTTTCTTT. Translated, it gives CSVDDRGGEAFF.

The rearrangement joins TRBV19 to TRBJ1-1; D may be TRBD1 (5 bases). V gave up 4 bases and J gave up 4 bases, with 13 bases separating them. Germline CDR1 and CDR2: LNHDA and SQIVND (reference sequence). This CDR3 comprises 14 residues. Written as DNA, the CDR3 is TGTGCCAGTAGTACCCGGGGGAGGGGCACTGAAGCTTTCTTT. This codes for CASSTRGRGTEAFF.

The chain joins TRBV30 to TRBJ1-4; 8 bases map to TRBD1. Losses at the gene ends were 7 bases for V and 7 bases for J; bases not matched to a gene: 5. This CDR3 is 12 amino acids long. Per the germline V gene, CDR1 is GTSNPN and CDR2 is SVGIG (reference sequence). CDR3 sequence: CASGQGGEKLFF. In DNA form, the CDR3 reads TGTGCCTCAGGACAGGGTGGTGAAAAACTGTTTTTT. The variable domain in full, completed from reference TRBV30 and TRBJ1-4, reads SQTIHQWPATLVQPVGSPLSLECTVEGTSNPNLYWYRQAAGRGLQLLFYSVGIGQISSEVPQNLSASRPQDRQFILSSKKLLLSDSGFYLCASGQGGEKLFFGSGTQLSVL.

A few counts support this clone. This chain uses TRBV15 with TRBJ1-1; a weak D match, TRBD1 (5 bases). The germline V gene encodes CDR1 LNHNV and CDR2 YYDKDF (reference sequence). The CDR3 runs to 18 residues. The germline V and J ends were trimmed by 2 bases and 0 bases, with 19 bases remaining between them. In DNA, the CDR3 is TGTGCCACCAGCAGAAGGGGTTCTACCCGAGGGGTGAACACTGAAGCTTTCTTT. It codes for CATSRRGSTRGVNTEAFF. The complete variable domain, with remaining parts taken from reference TRBV15 and TRBJ1-1, reads DAMVIQNPRYQVTQFGKPVTLSCSQTLNHNVMYWYQQKSSQAPKLLFHYYDKDFNNEADTPDNFQSRRPNTSFCFLDIRSPGLGDTAMYLCATSRRGSTRGVNTEAFFGQGTRLTVV.

This rearrangement joins TRBV18 to TRBJ2-1; 10 nucleotides align to TRBD2. There are 19 residues in the CDR3. CDR1 is KGHSH, CDR2 LQKENI, per germline. The ends lost 1 base at V and 4 bases at J; junction bases unmatched: 13. The CDR3 DNA is TGTGCCAGCTCACCACGCAGGGCCGACCCGGGACTAGCGTACAATGAGCAGTTCTTC. It yields the protein CASSPRRADPGLAYNEQFF.